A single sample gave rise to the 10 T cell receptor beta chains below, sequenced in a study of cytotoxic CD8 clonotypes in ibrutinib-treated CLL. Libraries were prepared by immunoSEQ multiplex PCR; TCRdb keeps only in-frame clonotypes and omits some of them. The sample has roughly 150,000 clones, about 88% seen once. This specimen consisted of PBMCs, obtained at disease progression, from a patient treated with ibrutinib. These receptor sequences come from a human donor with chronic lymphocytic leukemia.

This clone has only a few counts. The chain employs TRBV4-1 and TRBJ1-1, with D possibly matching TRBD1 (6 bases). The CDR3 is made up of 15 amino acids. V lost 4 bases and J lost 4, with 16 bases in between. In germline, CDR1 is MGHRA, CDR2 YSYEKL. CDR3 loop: CASSRLPGQPTEAFF. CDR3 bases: TGCGCCAGCAGCCGTTTACCGGGACAACCCACTGAAGCTTTCTTT.

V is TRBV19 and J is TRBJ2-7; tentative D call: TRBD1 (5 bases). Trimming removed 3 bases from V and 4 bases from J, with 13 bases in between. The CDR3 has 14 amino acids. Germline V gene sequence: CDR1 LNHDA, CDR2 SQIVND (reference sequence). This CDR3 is CASSIGAGWYEQYF. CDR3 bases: TGTGCCAGTAGTATTGGGGCAGGGTGGTACGAGCAGTACTTC.

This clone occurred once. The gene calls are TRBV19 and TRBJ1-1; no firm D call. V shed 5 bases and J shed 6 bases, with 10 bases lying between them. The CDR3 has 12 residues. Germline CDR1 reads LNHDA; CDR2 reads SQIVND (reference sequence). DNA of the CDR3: TGTGCCAGTAGTCTCCGGGTAGCTGAAGCTTTCTTT. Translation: CASSLRVAEAFF.

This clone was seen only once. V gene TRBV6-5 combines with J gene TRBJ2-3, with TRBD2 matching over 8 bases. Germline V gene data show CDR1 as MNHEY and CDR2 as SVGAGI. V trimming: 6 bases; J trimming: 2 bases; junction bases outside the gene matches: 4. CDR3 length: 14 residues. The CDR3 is CASRRSGNTDTQYF. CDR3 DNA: TGTGCCAGCAGACGTAGCGGGAACACAGATACGCAGTATTTT.

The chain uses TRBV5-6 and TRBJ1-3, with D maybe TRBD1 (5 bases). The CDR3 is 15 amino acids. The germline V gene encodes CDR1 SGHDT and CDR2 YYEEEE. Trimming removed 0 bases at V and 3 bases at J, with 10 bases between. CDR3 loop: CASSLAGGSGNTIYF. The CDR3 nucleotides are TGTGCCAGCAGCTTGGCGGGGGGAAGTGGAAACACCATATATTTT.

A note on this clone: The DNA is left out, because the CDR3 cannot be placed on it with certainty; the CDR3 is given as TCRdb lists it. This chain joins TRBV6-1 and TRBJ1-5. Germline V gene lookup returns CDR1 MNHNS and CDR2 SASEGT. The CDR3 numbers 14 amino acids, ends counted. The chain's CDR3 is CASILDYSNQPQHF.

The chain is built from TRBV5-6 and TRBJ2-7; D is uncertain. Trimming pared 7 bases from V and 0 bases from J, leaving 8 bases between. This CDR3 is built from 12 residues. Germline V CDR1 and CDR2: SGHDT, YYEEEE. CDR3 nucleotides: TGTGCCAGCTCGGACGGCTCCTACGAGCAGTACTTC. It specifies CASSDGSYEQYF. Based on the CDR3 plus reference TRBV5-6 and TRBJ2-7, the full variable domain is DAGVTQSPTHLIKTRGQQVTLRCSPKSGHDTVSWYQQALGQGPQFIFQYYEEEERQRGNFPDRFSGHQFPNYSSELNVNALLLGDSALYLCASSDGSYEQYFGPGTRLTVT.

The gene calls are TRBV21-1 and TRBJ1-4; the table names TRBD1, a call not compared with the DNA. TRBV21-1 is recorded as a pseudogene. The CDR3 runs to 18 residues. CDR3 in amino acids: CASSKGLTGRKLAEKLFF. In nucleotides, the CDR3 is TGTGCCAGCAGCAAAGGATTGACAGGGAGGAAGTTAGCTGAAAAACTGTTTTTT.

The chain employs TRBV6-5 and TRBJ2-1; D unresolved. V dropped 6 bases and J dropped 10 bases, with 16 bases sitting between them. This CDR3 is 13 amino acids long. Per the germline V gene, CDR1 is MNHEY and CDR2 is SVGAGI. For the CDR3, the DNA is TGTGCCAGCAGCCTAGACTGGTACGAAGAGCAGTTCTTC. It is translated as CASSLDWYEEQFF.

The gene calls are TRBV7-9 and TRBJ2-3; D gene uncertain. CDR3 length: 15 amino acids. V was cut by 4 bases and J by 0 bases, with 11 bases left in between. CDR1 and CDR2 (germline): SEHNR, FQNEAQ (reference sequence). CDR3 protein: CASSSLGASTDTQYF. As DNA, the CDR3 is TGTGCCAGCAGCTCCTTAGGAGCGAGCACAGATACGCAGTATTTT.